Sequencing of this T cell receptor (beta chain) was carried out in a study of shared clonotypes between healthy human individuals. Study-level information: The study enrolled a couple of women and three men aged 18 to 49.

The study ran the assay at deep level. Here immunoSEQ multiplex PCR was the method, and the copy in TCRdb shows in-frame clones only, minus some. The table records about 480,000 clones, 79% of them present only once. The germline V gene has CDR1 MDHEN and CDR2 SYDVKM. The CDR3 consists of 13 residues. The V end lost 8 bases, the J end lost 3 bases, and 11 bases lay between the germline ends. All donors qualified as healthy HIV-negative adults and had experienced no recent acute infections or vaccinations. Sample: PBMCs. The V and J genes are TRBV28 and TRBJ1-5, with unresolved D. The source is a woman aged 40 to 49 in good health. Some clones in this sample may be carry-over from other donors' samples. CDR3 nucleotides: TGTGCCAGCCGAGAGAGCCTCAATCAGCCCCAGCATTTT. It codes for CASRESLNQPQHF. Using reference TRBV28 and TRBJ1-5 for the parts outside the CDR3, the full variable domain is DVKVTQSSRYLVKRTGEKVFLECVQDMDHENMFWYRQDPGLGLRLIYFSYDVKMKEKGDIPEGYSVSREKKERFSLILESASTNQTSMYLCASRESLNQPQHFGDGTRLSIL.